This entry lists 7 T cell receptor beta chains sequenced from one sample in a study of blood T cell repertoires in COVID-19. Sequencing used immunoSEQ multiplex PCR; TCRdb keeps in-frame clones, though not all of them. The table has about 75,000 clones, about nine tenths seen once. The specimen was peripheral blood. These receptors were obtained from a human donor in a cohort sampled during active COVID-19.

The CDR3 DNA sequence: TGTGCCAGCAGAGACGGACAGGGGAATTCTGAAGCTTTCTTT. It is translated as CASRDGQGNSEAFF. The chain couples TRBV25-1 to TRBJ1-1; 9 positions match TRBD1. CDR3 length: 14 residues. CDR1 is MGHDK, CDR2 SYGVNS, per germline. V was clipped by 6 bases and J by 6 bases; unmatched bases: 8.

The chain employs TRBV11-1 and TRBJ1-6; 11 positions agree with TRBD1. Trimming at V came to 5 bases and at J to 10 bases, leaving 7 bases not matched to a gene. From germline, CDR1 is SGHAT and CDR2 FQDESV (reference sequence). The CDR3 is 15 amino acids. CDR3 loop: CASSPRTGGTSPLHF. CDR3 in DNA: TGTGCCAGCAGCCCGCGGACAGGGGGCACCTCACCCCTCCACTTT.

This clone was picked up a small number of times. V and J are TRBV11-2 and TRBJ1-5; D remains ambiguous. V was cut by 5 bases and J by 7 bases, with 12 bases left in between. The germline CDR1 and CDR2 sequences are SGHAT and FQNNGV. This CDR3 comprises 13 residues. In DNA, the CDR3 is TGTGCCAGCAGCCACGCGGAGGGCCAGCCCCAGCATTTT. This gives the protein CASSHAEGQPQHF.

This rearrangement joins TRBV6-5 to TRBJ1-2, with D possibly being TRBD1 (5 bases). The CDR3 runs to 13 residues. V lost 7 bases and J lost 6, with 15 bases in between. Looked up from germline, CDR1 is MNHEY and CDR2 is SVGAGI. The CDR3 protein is CASTTGLGDGYTF. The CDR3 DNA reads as TGTGCCAGCACCACAGGCCTTGGGGATGGCTACACCTTC.

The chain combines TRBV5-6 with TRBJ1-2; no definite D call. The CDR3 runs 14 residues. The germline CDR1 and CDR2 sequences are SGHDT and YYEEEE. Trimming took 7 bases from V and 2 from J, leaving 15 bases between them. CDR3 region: CASARITENYGYTF. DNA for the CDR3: TGTGCCAGCGCCCGTATAACAGAGAACTATGGCTACACCTTC.

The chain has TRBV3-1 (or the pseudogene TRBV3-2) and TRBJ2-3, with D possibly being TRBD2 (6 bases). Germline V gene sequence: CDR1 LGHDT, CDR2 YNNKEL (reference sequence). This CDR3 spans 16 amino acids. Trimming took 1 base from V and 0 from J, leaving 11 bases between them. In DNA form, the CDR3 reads TGTGCCAGCAGCCAAGTTGGGCGGGGAAGCACAGATACGCAGTATTTT. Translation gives CASSQVGRGSTDTQYF.

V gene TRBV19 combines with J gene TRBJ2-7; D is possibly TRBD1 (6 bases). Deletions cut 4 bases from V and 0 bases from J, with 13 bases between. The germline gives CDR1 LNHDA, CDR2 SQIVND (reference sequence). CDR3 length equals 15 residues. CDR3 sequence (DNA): TGTGCCAGTAGTAACAGGGCGGTAAGCTCCTACGAGCAGTACTTC. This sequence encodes CASSNRAVSSYEQYF.